A single sample gave rise to the 14 T cell receptor beta chains below, sequenced in a study of tumour-infiltrating T cells in Burkitt lymphoma. The table came from immunoSEQ multiplex PCR; TCRdb's copy has only in-frame clones and leaves some out. Of more than 90 clones in the sample, under 99% are singletons; the top ten hold around 9.5%. The specimen was tumor tissue. The receptors were gathered from a human donor with diffuse large B-cell lymphoma. Some clones in this sample may be carry-over from other donors' samples.

The CDR3 DNA reads TGTGCCAGCAGCTCTAAGACAGGGGAGAACACTGAAGCTTTCTTT. The encoded protein is CASSSKTGENTEAFF. This chain joins TRBV5-4 and TRBJ1-1; 8 nucleotides align to TRBD1. V dropped 3 bases and J dropped 1; count of bases not matched to a gene: 5. The CDR3 runs to 15 residues. In germline, CDR1 is SGHNT, CDR2 YYREEE (reference sequence).

The chain employs TRBV5-1 and TRBJ2-7; 7 nucleotides agree with TRBD2. With V trimmed by 7 bases and J by 6 bases, 4 bases remained unmatched. The germline gives CDR1 SGHRS, CDR2 YFSETQ. This CDR3 is 11 amino acids long. The CDR3 DNA reads TGCGCCAGCGGGGGGGAGGGCGAGCAGTACTTC. This gives the protein CASGGEGEQYF.

V and J are TRBV4-1 and TRBJ2-7, with D perhaps matching TRBD2 (7 bases). Deletions cut 0 bases from V and 7 bases from J, with 16 bases between. The length of the CDR3 is 15 residues. Germline CDR1 is MGHRA and CDR2 is YSYEKL. The CDR3 DNA follows: TGCGCCAGCAGCCAAGATCGGGGGGCTATGTATGAGCAGTACTTC. This gives the protein CASSQDRGAMYEQYF.

This chain joins TRBV4-1 and TRBJ2-6; the D is unclear. V shed 5 bases and J shed 5 bases, with 19 bases lying between them. CDR1 and CDR2 (germline): MGHRA, YSYEKL. The CDR3 extends over 17 amino acids. The CDR3 region is CASSASQPQSRANVLTF. CDR3 coding DNA: TGCGCCAGCAGCGCGTCTCAACCACAAAGTCGGGCCAACGTCCTGACTTTC.

The genes are TRBV4-1 and TRBJ1-2; TRBD1 is a possible D gene (5 bases). Trimming left V 0 bases short and J 4 bases short, with 9 bases between. Germline values: CDR1 MGHRA, CDR2 YSYEKL. This CDR3 comprises 14 residues. CDR3 nucleotides: TGCGCCAGCAGCCAAGAAACGGGGGTCTATGGCTACACCTTC. Translated: CASSQETGVYGYTF.

V and J are TRBV4-1 and TRBJ2-5; 9 bases match TRBD2. The CDR3 extends over 16 amino acids. Germline CDR1 reads MGHRA; CDR2 reads YSYEKL. J lost 7 bases, V lost 0 bases, and 9 bases had no gene match. The CDR3: CASSQDLAGGLGTQYF. The CDR3 DNA reads TGCGCCAGCAGCCAAGATCTGGCGGGGGGGCTGGGGACCCAGTACTTC.

The rearrangement joins TRBV6-5 to TRBJ1-6; the match to TRBD1 covers 7 bases. The germline gives CDR1 MNHEY, CDR2 SVGAGI. V dropped 6 bases and J dropped 7; count of bases not matched to a gene: 6. This CDR3 comprises 14 residues. CDR3 DNA sequence: TGTGCCAGCAGGCCCGGGACAGCGAATTCACCCCTCCACTTT. It yields the protein CASRPGTANSPLHF.

The V call is TRBV19, the J call TRBJ2-3, with D tentatively TRBD2 (5 bases). Looked up from germline, CDR1 is LNHDA and CDR2 is SQIVND (reference sequence). Trimming removed 2 bases at V and 0 bases at J, with 9 bases between. The CDR3 totals 15 residues. This CDR3 is CASSIMDSSTDTQYF. For the CDR3, the DNA is TGTGCCAGTAGTATAATGGACTCTAGCACAGATACGCAGTATTTT. Full variable domain (remainder filled in from reference TRBV19 and TRBJ2-3): DGGITQSPKYLFRKEGQNVTLSCEQNLNHDAMYWYRQDPGQGLRLIYYSQIVNDFQKGDIAEGYSVSREKKESFPLTVTSAQKNPTAFYLCASSIMDSSTDTQYFGPGTRLTVL.

The gene calls are TRBV7-8 and TRBJ1-1; D gene uncertain. V lost 2 bases and J 1 base, leaving 11 bases between the germline ends. The CDR3 runs to 15 residues. The germline V gene has CDR1 SGHVS and CDR2 FQNEAQ. The CDR3 is CASSLLTHTNTEAFF. The CDR3 region has the DNA TGTGCCAGCAGCTTATTAACCCATACGAACACTGAAGCTTTCTTT.

J is TRBJ1-6 and V is TRBV9; D is possibly TRBD1 (6 bases). The CDR3 length is 13 residues. Trimming cost V 4 bases and J 7 bases, with 9 bases left between them. Germline V gene data show CDR1 as SGDLS and CDR2 as YYNGEE. The chain's CDR3 is CASSRDTNSPLHF. CDR3 DNA sequence: TGTGCCAGCAGCCGGGACACAAATTCACCCCTCCACTTT.

This chain joins TRBV2 and TRBJ1-5; TRBD1 agrees at 9 bases. The CDR3 covers 14 residues. The germline CDR1 and CDR2 sequences are SNHLY and FYNNEI. With V trimmed by 6 bases and J by 5 bases, 5 bases remained unmatched. CDR3 sequence reads: CASRGTGNYQPQHF. The CDR3 DNA reads TGTGCCAGCAGGGGGACAGGGAATTATCAGCCCCAGCATTTT.

The gene calls are TRBV4-1 and TRBJ1-4, with 7 bases that match TRBD1. CDR3 length: 14 residues. After removal of 4 bases from V and 8 bases from J, the junction contained 7 bases not matched to a gene. CDR1 is MGHRA, CDR2 YSYEKL, per germline. In DNA form, the CDR3 reads TGCGCCAGCAGCCTCGGGACAGTTAAAGAAAAACTGTTTTTT. Protein sequence: CASSLGTVKEKLFF.

The gene calls are TRBV6-5 and TRBJ2-3; perhaps D is TRBD1 or TRBD2 (5 bases each). CDR1 and CDR2 (germline): MNHEY, SVGAGI. CDR3 length equals 15 residues. Trimming removed 6 bases at V and 2 bases at J, with 15 bases between. The CDR3 here is CASSPGRQYTDTQYF. The CDR3, as DNA: TGTGCCAGCAGCCCGGGACGGCAATACACAGATACGCAGTATTTT.

The rearrangement links TRBV30 to TRBJ1-4, with D unresolved. Germline loops: CDR1 GTSNPN, CDR2 SVGIG (reference sequence). This CDR3 is built from 13 residues. V lost 6 bases and J 2 bases, leaving 10 bases between the germline ends. The CDR3 is CACSRDTNEKLFF. For the CDR3, the DNA is TGTGCCTGTTCCCGGGATACTAATGAAAAACTGTTTTTT.